The 4 T cell receptor beta chains in this list originate from one sample, sequenced in a study of blood T cell repertoires in COVID-19. Assay used: immunoSEQ multiplex PCR; TCRdb lists only in-frame clones, some missing. The data show roughly 68,000 clones, with 80% to 95% seen just once and around 0.52% held by the top ten. The sequenced sample consisted of peripheral blood. The receptor source for this set is a man aged 45-65 years with COVID-19, enrolled during active disease.

The chain carries TRBV6-5 and TRBJ2-2; 7 bases are shared with TRBD2. Germline V gene data show CDR1 as MNHEY and CDR2 as SVGAGI. The CDR3 runs 16 residues. J was trimmed by 1 base and V by 2 bases; bases with no gene match: 4. This chain's CDR3 is CASSYGLAVNTGELFF. CDR3 coding DNA: TGTGCCAGCAGTTACGGGCTAGCGGTGAACACCGGGGAGCTGTTTTTT.

The rearrangement uses TRBV6-6 and TRBJ2-7, with D tentatively TRBD2 (5 bases). Germline V CDR1 and CDR2: MNHNY, SVGAGI (reference sequence). The CDR3 is 15 amino acids. Trimming cost V 0 bases and J 2 bases, with 11 bases left between them. CDR3 DNA: TGTGCCAGCAGTTACTCGTCGGACTCGACCTACGAGCAGTACTTC. The encoded protein is CASSYSSDSTYEQYF.

CDR3 region: CASSEVGGASRGYTF. In nucleotides, the CDR3 is TGTGCCAGCAGTGAAGTCGGGGGGGCATCACGTGGCTACACCTTC. This sequence joins TRBV6-1 and TRBJ1-2; D possibly corresponds to TRBD1 (6 bases). Trimming stripped 1 base from V and 7 bases from J, with 16 bases between. CDR3 length: 15 amino acids. Germline assignment: CDR1 MNHNS and CDR2 SASEGT.

The rearrangement uses TRBV21-1 and TRBJ2-1; the table's D call of TRBD1 was not tested on the DNA. TRBV21-1 is a listed pseudogene. This CDR3 spans 15 amino acids. CDR3: CASSSDRGQDNEQFF. DNA of the CDR3: TGTGCCAGCAGCTCGGACAGGGGGCAAGACAATGAGCAGTTCTTC.